Listed below are T cell receptor beta chains from one sample, sequenced in a study of cytomegalovirus exposure and HLA in healthy donors. Profiling relied on immunoSEQ multiplex PCR, and the TCRdb table lists in-frame clones only, not all of them. The sample records approximately 95,000 clones, 78% being singletons. Sequencing was done on a sample of PBMCs. Receptors originate from a woman between 40 and 50 years old in good health and CMV-seropositive. Both conserved end residues are part of each CDR3. A D gene is named only where the DNA matches it firmly. Clone size, where shown, is once, few, many, or a class for clones that have expanded.

>TRBV11-2|14|-|-|TRBJ2-1
TGTGCCAGCAGCTTAGCTGGGCCTTACAATGAGCAGTTCTTC
CASSLAGPYNEQFF
>TRBV11-1|14|TRBD2|-|TRBJ2-1
TGTGCCAGCAGCTCGGGACTAAAGTACAATGAGCAGTTCTTC
CASSSGLKYNEQFF
>TRBV10-3|12|-|-|TRBJ1-1
TGTGCCATCAGTGACGGAAGGGGCGGCGCTTTCTTT
CAISDGRGGAFF
>TRBV5-4|16|TRBD2|-|TRBJ2-3
TGTGCCAGCAGCTTGCAGGCTAGCGGGAGCACAGATACGCAGTATTTT
CASSLQASGSTDTQYF
>TRBV7-6|13|-|-|TRBJ1-3
TGTGCCAGCAGCTTAAATACAGGAAACACCATATATTTT
CASSLNTGNTIYF
>TRBV9|13|-|-|TRBJ2-1
TGTGCCAGCAGCCCCTGGACAGACAATGAGCAGTTCTTC
CASSPWTDNEQFF
>TRBV5-1|15|-|-|TRBJ2-5
TGCGCCAGCAGCTTGGCGCTAGCGAGGCAAGAGACCCAGTACTTC
CASSLALARQETQYF
>TRBV27|15|-|-|TRBJ1-4
TGTGCCAGTCTCGACCTTTCCTCGGGAAGGGAAAAACTGTTTTTT
CASLDLSSGREKLFF
>TRBV7-9|17|TRBD2|-|TRBJ2-1
TGTGCCAGCAGCACAGGGACTAGCGGGAGCAAACAATATGAGCAGTTCTTC
CASSTGTSGSKQYEQFF
>TRBV4-2|14|TRBD2|-|TRBJ2-3
TGTGCCAGCAGCCAAGATATTATAGCGGGAATCGTAAATTTT
CASSQDIIAGIVNF
>TRBV19|14|-|-|TRBJ2-1
TGTGCCAGTAGTGACGGGCTAGCTCGCGATGAGCAGTTCTTC
CASSDGLARDEQFF
>TRBV4-1|16|-|few|TRBJ2-1
TGCGCCAGCAGCGGAAGTCCCTTCTCAGGCTACAATGAGCAGTTCTTC
CASSGSPFSGYNEQFF
>TRBV13|14|-|-|TRBJ2-7
TGTGCCAGCAGCTTATCTCGGAGCTCCTACGAGCAGTACTTC
CASSLSRSSYEQYF
>TRBV5-6|11|-|few|TRBJ1-1
TGTGCCAGCCGCAGGGGCACTGAAGCTTTCTTT
CASRRGTEAFF
>TRBV10-1|14|TRBD1|-|TRBJ1-1
TGCGCCAGCAGTCAAGGACAGGGGGACACTGAAGCTTTCTTT
CASSQGQGDTEAFF
>TRBV7-9|16|-|-|TRBJ1-1
TGTTCCAGCAGCTTAGCGGGTACAGGCCTGAACACTGAAGCTTTCTTT
CSSSLAGTGLNTEAFF
>TRBV2|19|-|-|TRBJ1-3
TGTGCCAGCAGTGATTTGGGGCGGGGGTCGGGAGCATCTGGAAACACCATATATTTT
CASSDLGRGSGASGNTIYF
>TRBV9|15|-|-|TRBJ2-1
TGTGCCAGCAGCGTGGAGGGAGATTCCTACAATGAGCAGTTCTTC
CASSVEGDSYNEQFF
>TRBV15|14|-|-|TRBJ1-4
TGTGCCACCAGCAGAGATCCAGGGTGGGAAAAACTGTTTTTT
CATSRDPGWEKLFF
>TRBV6-1|14|TRBD1|medium-sized|TRBJ1-5
TGTGCCAGCGATAGACAGGGGATCAATCAGCCCCAGCATTTT
CASDRQGINQPQHF
>TRBV6-6|14|-|once|TRBJ2-1
TGTGCCAGCAGTTATTGGGGGGACCTCAATGAGCAGTTCTTC
CASSYWGDLNEQFF
>TRBV28|15|-|-|TRBJ2-5
TGTGCCAGCAGTTTCGCGCTAGCGAGACAAGAGACCCAGTACTTC
CASSFALARQETQYF
>TRBV2|14|-|-|TRBJ1-2
TGTGCCAGCAGTGAAGAACAGGAGTTGAAAGGCTACACCTTC
CASSEEQELKGYTF
>TRBV4-1|16|TRBD1|-|TRBJ2-6
TGCGCCAGCAGCCAAGGACAGGGCTCTGGGGCCAACGTCCTGACTTTC
CASSQGQGSGANVLTF
>TRBV4-2|15|TRBD2|-|TRBJ2-7
TGTGCCAGCAGCCAAGATATAGCGGGGTCGAACGAGCAGTACTTC
CASSQDIAGSNEQYF
>TRBV18|17|-|-|TRBJ2-1
TGTGCCAGCTCACCACCCCAGAGCGTGGCCTCCTACAATGAGCAGTTCTTC
CASSPPQSVASYNEQFF
>TRBV15|18|-|-|TRBJ1-5
TGTGCCACCAGCAGAGATCGTTCGGAGGCCTGGAGCAATCAGCCCCAGCATTTT
CATSRDRSEAWSNQPQHF
>TRBV2|19|TRBD2|once|TRBJ2-1
TGTGCCAGCAGTCCGGCAGGACTAGCGGCCTTCTTCTCCTACAATGAGCAGTTCTTC
CASSPAGLAAFFSYNEQFF
>TRBV18|14|TRBD2|few|TRBJ2-3
TGTGCCAGCTCACCACCAGCGGGAATAGATACGCAGTATTTT
CASSPPAGIDTQYF
>TRBV6-6|16|TRBD2|once|TRBJ2-3
TGTGCCAGCAGAATAAACAGCGGGAGGGCAGGAGATACGCAGTATTTT
CASRINSGRAGDTQYF
>TRBV7-2|15|TRBD1|-|TRBJ1-5
TGTGCCAGCAGCTTGTCAGGGGGCGCGGAGCAGCCCCAGCATTTT
CASSLSGGAEQPQHF
>TRBV6-5|13|-|-|TRBJ1-2
TGTGCCAGCAGTTTCCAGGGCCTCTATGGCTACACCTTC
CASSFQGLYGYTF
>TRBV6-1|15|-|-|TRBJ1-5
TGTGCCAGCAGCCGTGCACAGGGACTAGATCAGCCCCAGCATTTT
CASSRAQGLDQPQHF
>TRBV7-9|15|-|-|TRBJ2-1
TGTTCCAGCAGCCCAAGAGGAGGGGAAGGGAATGAGCAGTTCTTC
CSSSPRGGEGNEQFF
>TRBV2|12|TRBD1|-|TRBJ2-3
TGTGCCAGCAGTTCGACAGGGGATACGCAGTATTTT
CASSSTGDTQYF
>TRBV29-1|12|TRBD1|few|TRBJ1-1
TGCAGCGTTAGCAGGGGGAAAACTGAAGCTTTCTTT
CSVSRGKTEAFF
>TRBV5-6|15|TRBD2|-|TRBJ2-3
TGTGCCAGCAGCTTGAACCAGGGAGGGACAGATACGCAGTATTTT
CASSLNQGGTDTQYF
>TRBV7-9|16|TRBD2|-|TRBJ2-2
TGTGCCAGCTTACAACCGGGACTAGCGTTAACCGGGGAGCTGTTTTTT
CASLQPGLALTGELFF
>TRBV7-3|14|TRBD1|-|TRBJ1-1
TGTGCCAGCAGTCCGGGACAGGGTACGTCTGAAGCTTTCTTT
CASSPGQGTSEAFF
>TRBV5-1|16|TRBD2|-|TRBJ2-1
TGCGCCAGCAGCTTGGTGCCTAGCGGGAACCACAATGAGCAGTTCTTC
CASSLVPSGNHNEQFF
>TRBV14|15|-|-|TRBJ2-3
TGTGCCAGCAGCCAAGAAGGAAAGGGGACAGATACGCAGTATTTT
CASSQEGKGTDTQYF
>TRBV30|17|TRBD2|once|TRBJ2-7
TGTGCCTGGAGCCCCGTCCGGACTAGCGGGAGGGCGCGTGAGCAGTACTTC
CAWSPVRTSGRAREQYF
>TRBV6-1|12|-|-|TRBJ1-2
TGTGCCATTACCCCAGGGGACTATGGCTACACCTTC
CAITPGDYGYTF
>TRBV2|15|TRBD1|-|TRBJ1-5
TGTGCCAGCAGCGCTTTCACAGGGGGCGGTCAGCCCCAGCATTTT
CASSAFTGGGQPQHF
>TRBV10-3|14|TRBD1|-|TRBJ2-3
TGTGCCATCAGCCACGGACAGGGCACAGATACGCAGTATTTT
CAISHGQGTDTQYF
>TRBV27|15|-|once|TRBJ1-5
TGTGCCAGCAGTGCTCGCCAGGCCCCCAATCAGCCCCAGCATTTT
CASSARQAPNQPQHF
>TRBV10-3|13|-|-|TRBJ2-5
TGTGCCACCCTCGCAGGGTCTCAAGAGACCCAGTACTTC
CATLAGSQETQYF